This T cell receptor (beta chain) was observed in a study of blood T cells in healthy people across ages. Study observations and caveats: Any conclusive comparison of naive versus antigen-experienced cells was prevented by using unsorted PBMCs.

Primers used in a second PCR of about 7 to 12 cycles were a sample-barcoded 5' primer and a J-beta primer mix. TCRdb reanalysed the 5' RACE reads using MiXCR and keeps one entry per CDR3 protein. The sample has 1.5 million to 2 million distinct CDR3 sequences, 39% seen once; the top ten hold 23%. The V gene's germline CDR1 is SGHTS and CDR2 YDEGEE. V shed 2 bases, J shed 6 bases, and the junction held 8 bases outside the gene matches. This CDR3 region has 16 residues. In the case of this clonotype: Its antigen is unidentified.

There were healthy Caucasian individuals from Russia, aged roughly 6 to 90, serving as donors. The extraction recovered at least 5.5 micrograms of total RNA per sample. Sequenced input: blood. The rearrangement uses TRBV5-8 and TRBJ1-2, with 12 bases fitting TRBD1. The origin of this receptor is a human donor in good health. The CDR3 sequence: CASSFGTGGRIDGYTF. Written as DNA, the CDR3 is TGTGCCAGCAGCTTCGGGACAGGGGGCAGAATTGATGGCTACACCTTC.